This is a list of T cell receptor beta chains from one sample in a study of graft-versus-host responses after intestinal transplantation. Their antigens remain unidentified. Clones were sequenced by immunoSEQ multiplex PCR, and TCRdb holds only the in-frame ones, with some missing. The sample holds about 92,000 clones, 83% seen once. This specimen consisted of unstimulated CD8+ T cells sorted from spleen or lymph node cells, obtained before intestinal transplant. The receptors derive from a human donor who received an intestinal transplant. Both conserved end residues are part of each CDR3. D genes are given only for firm matches. Part of the rows lack a size; the others show once, few, many or a class for expanded clones.

TRBV25-1	TRBD1	TRBJ1-2	once	CASGDRGFGYTF	TGTGCCAGCGGAGACAGGGGATTTGGCTACACCTTC
TRBV6-6	TRBD1	TRBJ2-7	.	CASSYAGTGIREQYF	TGTGCCAGCAGTTACGCCGGGACAGGGATCAGGGAGCAGTACTTC
TRBV6-1	.	TRBJ2-7	few	CASSEEGRGSYEQYF	TGTGCCAGCAGTGAAGAGGGACGTGGCTCCTACGAGCAGTACTTC
TRBV15	.	TRBJ2-2	.	CATSRVIAGELFF	TGTGCCACCAGCAGAGTGATCGCCGGGGAGCTGTTTTTT
TRBV5-1	TRBD2	TRBJ2-7	.	CASSLLGLAYEQYF	TGCGCCAGCAGCTTGTTGGGACTAGCCTACGAGCAGTACTTC
TRBV2	.	TRBJ2-2	.	CASSRTGELFF	TGTGCCAGCAGCCGGACAGGGGAGCTGTTTTTT
TRBV6-4	.	TRBJ2-2	.	CASSDGGIDTGELFF	TGTGCCAGCAGTGACGGCGGGATAGACACCGGGGAGCTGTTTTTT
TRBV7-6	.	TRBJ2-3	.	CASSLGGRPTDTQYF	TGTGCCAGCAGTTTAGGGGGACGCCCTACAGATACGCAGTATTTT
TRBV6-5	.	TRBJ2-1	.	CASSGTTAYNEQFF	TGTGCCAGCAGTGGCACCACAGCCTACAATGAGCAGTTCTTC
TRBV6-1	TRBD1	TRBJ2-7	.	CASRQGALRPEQYF	TGTGCCAGCCGACAGGGGGCGCTACGTCCCGAGCAGTACTTC
TRBV28	TRBD2	TRBJ2-3	.	CASSLTGTSGRAPYF	TGTGCCAGCAGTTTAACGGGGACTAGCGGGAGGGCCCCGTATTTT
TRBV5-4	TRBD1	TRBJ2-7	.	CASSLIGQGSYEQYF	TGTGCCAGCAGCCTAATTGGACAGGGATCCTACGAGCAGTACTTC
TRBV5-3	.	TRBJ2-1	few	CARSLQGTYNEQFF	TGTGCCAGAAGCTTGCAGGGGACCTACAATGAGCAGTTCTTC
TRBV6-6	.	TRBJ2-1	.	CASSYPGLGVGDEQFF	TGTGCCAGCAGTTACCCGGGCTTAGGGGTGGGGGATGAGCAGTTCTTC
TRBV5-4	.	TRBJ1-2	.	CASSPSKAGIGYGYTF	TGTGCCAGCAGCCCCTCGAAGGCGGGCATCGGCTATGGCTACACCTTC
TRBV19	.	TRBJ1-1	.	CASIATGTVEAFF	TGTGCCAGTATTGCGACCGGGACTGTTGAAGCTTTCTTT
TRBV5-1	.	TRBJ1-6	.	CASSQWTVDNSPLHF	TGCGCCAGCAGCCAATGGACCGTCGATAATTCACCCCTCCACTTT
TRBV5-1	.	TRBJ1-1	.	CASSPSHPHTEAFF	TGCGCCAGCAGCCCCTCCCACCCCCACACTGAAGCTTTCTTT
TRBV4-1	.	TRBJ2-1	.	CASSQATGLAYGQFF	TGCGCCAGCAGCCAAGCCACCGGGCTCGCCTATGGGCAGTTCTTC